A single sample gave rise to the 31 T cell receptor beta chains below, sequenced in a study of blood T cell repertoires in COVID-19. Method: immunoSEQ multiplex PCR; TCRdb's copy keeps in-frame clones and lacks some. The sample records 410,000 or so clones, about 91% being singletons. Sequencing used peripheral blood. The source of these receptors is a woman aged 40 to 50 with COVID-19, enrolled during active disease.

V gene TRBV25-1 combines with J gene TRBJ2-5; no clear D gene. Germline loops: CDR1 MGHDK, CDR2 SYGVNS. The CDR3 spans 14 residues. Trimming shortened V by 3 bases and J by 4 bases, and 12 bases separated the two germline ends. The CDR3 bases are TGTGCCAGCAGTGAGGCCCGCCCGGGAGAGACCCAGTACTTC. Translated: CASSEARPGETQYF.

V is TRBV7-3 and J is TRBJ1-6, with D possibly TRBD1 on 5 matching bases. V was shortened by 3 bases and J by 7 bases, with 10 bases between the two germline ends. The germline V gene has CDR1 SGHTA and CDR2 FQGTGA. The CDR3 consists of 14 residues. The CDR3 DNA is TGTGCCAGCAGCTTGCAGACAGCGAATTCACCCCTCCACTTT. This encodes CASSLQTANSPLHF.

The chain employs TRBV5-1 and TRBJ2-5; 7 bases are a match to TRBD2. V lost 4 bases, J lost 5 bases, and 17 bases stayed unmatched. Germline CDR1 and CDR2: SGHRS and YFSETQ. The CDR3 extends over 17 amino acids. This CDR3 is CASSPGPRAGVMETQYF. Written as DNA, the CDR3 is TGCGCCAGCAGCCCGGGGCCCAGGGCGGGAGTCATGGAGACCCAGTACTTC.

This clone occurred once. This chain joins TRBV12-3 or TRBV12-4 and TRBJ1-2; D possibly corresponds to TRBD1 (6 bases). The V gene lost 3 bases and the J gene lost 8 bases, with 13 bases spanning the gap. This CDR3 is 13 amino acids long. The CDR3, as DNA: TGTGCCAGCAGTTTGACACAGGGTTACGGCTACACCTTC. This encodes CASSLTQGYGYTF.

This chain uses TRBV6-1 with TRBJ2-2; the D gene is possibly TRBD2 (5 bases). The V gene lost 2 bases and the J gene lost 4 bases, with 11 bases spanning the gap. The germline gives CDR1 MNHNS, CDR2 SASEGT. There are 15 residues in the CDR3. The CDR3 loop reads CASSEPLRGTGELFF. The CDR3 coding sequence is TGTGCCAGCAGTGAACCCCTCCGGGGCACCGGGGAGCTGTTTTTT.

The chain recombines TRBV9 with TRBJ2-3, with 7 bases fitting TRBD2. The CDR3 contains 15 residues. J lost 6 bases, V lost 2 bases, and 9 bases had no gene match. CDR1 SGDLS and CDR2 YYNGEE come from the germline V gene. CDR3 sequence: CASSVTSGAQDTQYF. DNA of the CDR3: TGTGCCAGCAGCGTCACCAGCGGGGCCCAGGATACGCAGTATTTT.

The rearrangement links TRBV7-3 to TRBJ2-2, with TRBD2 as a possible D gene (6 bases). The CDR3 covers 16 residues. Germline values: CDR1 SGHTA, CDR2 FQGTGA. V shed 1 base and J shed 7 bases, with 16 bases lying between them. This chain's CDR3 is CASSLSGGMSGGELFF. In DNA form, the CDR3 reads TGTGCCAGCAGCTTAAGTGGCGGGATGAGTGGCGGGGAGCTGTTTTTT.

This sequence joins TRBV7-9 and TRBJ1-1; no clear D gene. Germline V gene lookup returns CDR1 SEHNR and CDR2 FQNEAQ (reference sequence). Deletions cut 3 bases from V and 10 bases from J, with 6 bases between. The CDR3 covers 10 residues. Here the CDR3 reads CASSFAGAFF. CDR3 nucleotides: TGTGCCAGCAGCTTTGCCGGAGCTTTCTTT.

The V call is TRBV27, the J call TRBJ2-1, with TRBD2 identical over 12 bases. The CDR3 spans 17 residues. Germline lookup yields CDR1 MNHEY and CDR2 SMNVEV (reference sequence). Unmatched junction bases numbered 10, after V lost 5 bases and J lost 5 bases. For the CDR3, the DNA is TGTGCCAGCAGTACCCTAGCGGGAGGGGGGTACGACAATGAGCAGTTCTTC. As protein: CASSTLAGGGYDNEQFF.

The chain links TRBV10-3 to TRBJ2-4; 10 positions agree with TRBD1. This CDR3 has 16 amino acids. The germline CDR1 and CDR2 sequences are ENHRY and SYGVKD. Trimming cost V 2 bases and J 2 bases; bases outside gene matches: 3. CDR3 DNA sequence: TGTGCCATCAGTGAGGGGGGACAGGGGACCAAAAACATTCAGTACTTC. Translating gives CAISEGGQGTKNIQYF.

The gene calls are TRBV9 and TRBJ2-7; 9 bases fit TRBD1. Germline-derived CDR1 and CDR2 are SGDLS and YYNGEE. The ends lost 2 bases at V and 4 bases at J; junction bases unmatched: 4. CDR3 length equals 14 residues. The CDR3 sequence: CASSVGQGEYEQYF. Here the CDR3 DNA reads TGTGCCAGCAGCGTGGGACAGGGTGAGTACGAGCAGTACTTC.

The rearrangement links TRBV4-2 to TRBJ1-4; D ambiguous. V dropped 3 bases and J dropped 0 bases, with 11 bases sitting between them. This CDR3 spans 16 amino acids. Germline loops: CDR1 LGHNA, CDR2 YNFKEQ. CDR3 protein: CASSHGRVSTNEKLFF. In DNA, the CDR3 is TGTGCCAGCAGCCATGGCCGGGTTTCAACTAATGAAAAACTGTTTTTT.

The gene calls are TRBV28 and TRBJ2-3, with TRBD2 identical over 9 bases. Trimming at V came to 1 base and at J to 4 bases, leaving 6 bases not matched to a gene. CDR1 is MDHEN, CDR2 SYDVKM, per germline. The CDR3 is 16 residues long. CDR3 sequence reads: CASSLYSGSGADTQYF. CDR3 bases: TGTGCCAGCAGTTTATATAGCGGGAGCGGGGCAGATACGCAGTATTTT. The whole variable domain, remainder taken from reference TRBV28 and TRBJ2-3, is DVKVTQSSRYLVKRTGEKVFLECVQDMDHENMFWYRQDPGLGLRLIYFSYDVKMKEKGDIPEGYSVSREKKERFSLILESASTNQTSMYLCASSLYSGSGADTQYFGPGTRLTVL.

V and J are TRBV11-1 and TRBJ1-6, with 7 positions matching TRBD1. The germline gives CDR1 SGHAT, CDR2 FQDESV (reference sequence). The V segment lost 0 bases and the J segment 14 bases; nucleotides outside the gene matches: 13. This CDR3 region has 16 residues. As DNA, the CDR3 is TGTGCCAGCAGCTTAGCCGGGACAGTCGTTACTAATTCCCTCCACTTT. Translation: CASSLAGTVVTNSLHF.

This clone was seen a few times. The V gene is TRBV4-3, the J gene TRBJ1-2, with 7 bases identical to TRBD1. This CDR3 contains 15 residues. The germline V gene encodes CDR1 LGHNA and CDR2 YSLEER. V lost 4 bases, J lost 8 bases, and 13 bases stayed unmatched. The CDR3 nucleotides read TGCGCCAGCAGCCGCTCGGGACAGCTCATGGGGGGCTACACCTTC. Translating it yields CASSRSGQLMGGYTF.

The chain recombines TRBV30 with TRBJ1-2; D is perhaps TRBD1 (5 bases). This CDR3 has 14 amino acids. In germline, CDR1 is GTSNPN, CDR2 SVGIG (reference sequence). Trimming took 1 base from V and 4 from J, leaving 13 bases between them. The CDR3 loop reads CAWSGGLAIYGYTF. In DNA, the CDR3 is TGTGCCTGGAGTGGGGGCCTCGCTATCTATGGCTACACCTTC. Using reference TRBV30 and TRBJ1-2 for the parts outside the CDR3, the full variable domain is SQTIHQWPATLVQPVGSPLSLECTVEGTSNPNLYWYRQAAGRGLQLLFYSVGIGQISSEVPQNLSASRPQDRQFILSSKKLLLSDSGFYLCAWSGGLAIYGYTFGSGTRLTVV.

The chain combines TRBV10-3 with TRBJ1-2; tentatively, D is TRBD1 (6 bases). Germline assignment: CDR1 ENHRY and CDR2 SYGVKD. V lost 2 bases and J lost 2, with 12 bases in between. CDR3 length: 15 amino acids. CDR3 loop: CAISEPYRANYGYTF. The CDR3 coding sequence is TGTGCCATCAGTGAGCCTTACAGGGCCAACTATGGCTACACCTTC.

The chain couples TRBV27 to TRBJ1-4; TRBD1 matches 7 bases. With 6 bases clipped from V and 8 bases from J, the junction kept 9 bases outside the gene matches. The length of the CDR3 is 14 residues. The germline CDR1 and CDR2 sequences are MNHEY and SMNVEV (reference sequence). This CDR3 is CASRQQGTEEKLFF. CDR3 coding DNA: TGTGCCAGCAGACAACAGGGGACGGAGGAAAAACTGTTTTTT.

This chain uses TRBV7-9 with TRBJ1-1, with 7 positions matching TRBD1. Germline CDR1 SEHNR, CDR2 FQNEAQ (reference sequence). V shed 4 bases, J shed 9 bases, and the junction held 20 bases outside the gene matches. The CDR3 runs to 17 residues. Written as DNA, the CDR3 is TGTGCCAGCAGCTCCCTGCGAGGGGGCGACGGGAGGGTACAAGCTTTCTTT. This sequence encodes CASSSLRGGDGRVQAFF.

This chain connects TRBV4-3 to TRBJ2-7; a weak D match, TRBD2 (6 bases). The length of the CDR3 is 17 residues. Germline V gives CDR1 LGHNA, CDR2 YSLEER. V was pared by 0 bases and J by 4 bases, with 19 bases between. The CDR3 nucleotides are TGCGCCAGCAGCCAAGATAGATCGTCCGGGGACTCGTACGAGCAGTACTTC. Amino acids: CASSQDRSSGDSYEQYF.

V and J are TRBV19 and TRBJ2-1; TRBD2 agrees at 9 bases. The V segment lost 3 bases and the J segment 8 bases; nucleotides outside the gene matches: 11. From germline, CDR1 is LNHDA and CDR2 SQIVND (reference sequence). CDR3 length: 16 residues. Here the CDR3 reads CASSILTGAGGDEQFF. In nucleotides, the CDR3 is TGTGCCAGTAGTATTCTTACAGGAGCGGGAGGTGATGAGCAGTTCTTC.

The chain joins TRBV27 to TRBJ1-2; 11 bases align to TRBD1. Trimming removed 4 bases from V and 3 bases from J; junction bases left unmatched: 13. The CDR3 runs to 18 residues. CDR1 and CDR2 from the germline V gene are MNHEY and SMNVEV (reference sequence). The CDR3 region has the DNA TGTGCCAGCAGTTCTCCAAGGAAGGGACAGGGGGGCTACTATGGCTACACCTTC. This sequence encodes CASSSPRKGQGGYYGYTF.

This chain uses TRBV2 with TRBJ1-5; 11 bases match TRBD1. The CDR3 spans 14 residues. Trimming took 3 bases from V and 6 from J; bases not matched to a gene: 1. Germline assignment: CDR1 SNHLY and CDR2 FYNNEI. The CDR3 bases are TGTGCCAGCAGTGAGGACAGGGGGCGTCAGCCCCAGCATTTT. It is translated as CASSEDRGRQPQHF.

The table lists this clone with a count of one. V is TRBV7-2 and J is TRBJ2-7; 7 nucleotides match TRBD2. The CDR3 is made up of 15 amino acids. After removal of 2 bases from V and 4 bases from J, the junction contained 8 bases not matched to a gene. CDR1 and CDR2 from the germline V gene are SGHTA and FQGNSA. DNA for the CDR3: TGTGCCAGCAGCTTATTGTCAGGAGCGGGATACGAGCAGTACTTC. Translated, it gives CASSLLSGAGYEQYF.

This clone was observed a single time. The rearrangement uses TRBV2 and TRBJ1-5; 7 positions match TRBD1. Per germline, CDR1 SNHLY and CDR2 FYNNEI. J gave up 4 bases and V 6 bases, and 6 bases lay outside the gene matches. The CDR3 spans 14 residues. CDR3 sequence: CASRKGTVNQPQHF. The CDR3 coding sequence is TGTGCCAGCAGGAAAGGGACAGTAAATCAGCCCCAGCATTTT.

This clone appeared once. The genes are TRBV11-1 and TRBJ1-1, with unresolved D. The CDR3 extends over 13 amino acids. V shed 2 bases and J shed 1 base, with 5 bases lying between them. Germline V gene sequence: CDR1 SGHAT, CDR2 FQDESV (reference sequence). The CDR3 here is CASSLNRNTEAFF. The CDR3 nucleotides are TGTGCCAGCAGCTTAAACAGGAACACTGAAGCTTTCTTT. The full variable domain, in which reference TRBV11-1 and TRBJ1-1 provide the parts outside the CDR3, is EAEVAQSPRYKITEKSQAVAFWCDPISGHATLYWYRQILGQGPELLVQFQDESVVDDSQLPKDRFSAERLKGVDSTLKIQPAELGDSAMYLCASSLNRNTEAFFGQGTRLTVV.

The CDR3 sequence is CASSPRQGNYEQYF. The CDR3 region has the DNA TGTGCCAGCTCACCTCGACAGGGGAACTACGAGCAGTACTTC. The V call is TRBV18, the J call TRBJ2-7, with TRBD1 identical over 8 bases. The trim removed 3 bases at V and 3 bases at J, leaving 4 bases unmatched. CDR3 size: 14 residues. Looked up from germline, CDR1 is KGHSH and CDR2 is LQKENI.

The CDR3 is CASRRRDTGPYEQYF. The DNA of the CDR3 is TGTGCCAGCAGACGCCGGGACACGGGTCCCTACGAGCAGTACTTC. This chain joins TRBV6-5 and TRBJ2-7, with D maybe TRBD1 (6 bases). Germline CDR1 and CDR2: MNHEY and SVGAGI. The CDR3 consists of 15 residues. V was cut by 6 bases and J by 2 bases, with 17 bases left in between.

The V call is TRBV27, the J call TRBJ2-2; 7 nucleotides match TRBD2. The CDR3 has 17 amino acids. The V gene end was trimmed by 0 bases and the J gene end by 5 bases; junction bases not matched to a gene: 9. Germline V CDR1 and CDR2: MNHEY, SMNVEV (reference sequence). CDR3 region: CASSLSPASGLTGELFF. CDR3 nucleotides: TGTGCCAGCAGTTTATCGCCGGCTAGCGGACTTACCGGGGAGCTGTTTTTT.

The chain is built from TRBV7-2 and TRBJ2-3; D might be TRBD1 (5 bases). Trimming pared 2 bases from V and 4 bases from J, leaving 10 bases between. This CDR3 has 14 amino acids. The germline V gene has CDR1 SGHTA and CDR2 FQGNSA. CDR3 loop: CASSLRTGPDTQYF. DNA for the CDR3: TGTGCCAGCAGCTTAAGAACAGGCCCAGATACGCAGTATTTT.

This chain joins TRBV5-4 and TRBJ2-4; D uncertain. The V gene lost 0 bases and the J gene lost 2 bases, with 9 bases spanning the gap. From germline, CDR1 is SGHNT and CDR2 YYREEE (reference sequence). The CDR3 runs 15 residues. As DNA, the CDR3 is TGTGCCAGCAGCTTGGTTGGAGCAACCAAAAACATTCAGTACTTC. Protein: CASSLVGATKNIQYF.